This T cell receptor beta chain appears in the sequencing data of a study of blood T cell repertoires in COVID-19. On the study more broadly: From the United States, Italy and Spain came samples of acute and convalescent COVID-19. T cells, B-cell-depleted T cells, or PBMCs supplied cDNA or gDNA.

In the original workflow: From reference gene primer amplification, estimates of nucleated cell counts were derived. The table came from immunoSEQ multiplex PCR; TCRdb's copy has only in-frame clones and leaves some out. That table is the source of V, J and clone size, and D and trimming were worked out from the DNA. Here the sample spans about 300,000 clones, around 86% being singletons. Germline CDR1 is LNHDA and CDR2 is SQIVND (reference sequence). The ends were cut back, 4 bases at V and 1 base at J, with 13 bases in the middle. The CDR3 covers 15 residues. The receptor's source is a human donor in a cohort sampled during active COVID-19. The source material was peripheral blood. The chain employs TRBV19 and TRBJ1-2; no clear D gene. The CDR3 region is CASSTTGTRNYGYTF. The DNA of the CDR3 is TGTGCCAGTAGTACCACGGGTACCCGTAACTATGGCTACACCTTC.